What follows describes a single T cell receptor (beta chain). Its target is unknown. A read error may produce the germline difference seen at one junction end. The template, approximately 500 ng total RNA, yielded TCR beta cDNA made with a constant-region primer. Nested multiplex PCR, run for three rounds with slightly modified ARM-PCR, yielded TCR beta libraries. Two initial PCR rounds of about 10 cycles each paired TRBV1-TRBV30 forward primers with a C-beta reverse primer. TCRdb fed the multiplex PCR reads into MiXCR, producing one record per CDR3 protein. The repertoire holds around 26,000 distinct CDR3 sequences, 60% to 85% seen once, with approximately 46% in the top ten. From unsorted bulk tissue weighing roughly 17-32 mg, DNA and RNA were co-extracted. The patients had histopathologically diagnosed primary liver carcinoma, and their disease was treated by surgical resection. The data are from a study of tumor-infiltrating lymphocytes in primary liver carcinoma. As for the study in general: Enrolled patients were male and female, aged 30 to 69 years. Every sample contained roughly 3.65 to 8 million productive TCRbeta reads, and these numbers were similar from one tissue type to another.

CDR3 length: 16 residues. CDR1 SEHNR and CDR2 FQNEAQ come from the germline V gene (reference sequence). The study's findings and limits: Top-250-clone fractions were significantly higher in tumors than in blood (p = 0.039).

The receptor was isolated from a man aged 35 to 55 with primary liver carcinoma and hepatitis B virus infection. V and J are TRBV7-9 and TRBJ1-2, with 7 bases fitting TRBD1. Material for sequencing was liver tumor tissue from sampling region 3. The subset was: tumor region T3, left-lateral pole. The CDR3 DNA sequence: TGTGTCAGCAGCCCCGAGGACAGGCTGTCCCAGTATGGCTACGCCTTC. It yields the protein CVSSPEDRLSQYGYAF.